The entry that follows covers one TCR beta chain sequence. Looked up from germline, CDR1 is MNHEY and CDR2 is SVGAGI. There are 16 residues in the CDR3. The ends were cut back, 0 bases at V and 5 bases at J, with 17 bases in the middle. PCR employed 60 Vbeta and 13 Jbeta primers. Sequenced by immunoSEQ multiplex PCR; TCRdb stores in-frame clones only, minus some. The sample contains some 150,000 clones, around 76% of which appear only once. The data are from a study of cytomegalovirus exposure and HLA in healthy donors. Donors had nominal health at sampling but likely had unrecorded immune exposures. The TCR sequence derives from a man in his 60s in good health and CMV-seronegative. Sequenced sample: PBMCs. V is TRBV6-5 and J is TRBJ2-7, with TRBD2 as a possible D gene (5 bases). DNA for the CDR3: TGTGCCAGCAGTTACTCGATTTTGAGGGCTCCCCACGAGCAGTACTTC. This gives the protein CASSYSILRAPHEQYF.